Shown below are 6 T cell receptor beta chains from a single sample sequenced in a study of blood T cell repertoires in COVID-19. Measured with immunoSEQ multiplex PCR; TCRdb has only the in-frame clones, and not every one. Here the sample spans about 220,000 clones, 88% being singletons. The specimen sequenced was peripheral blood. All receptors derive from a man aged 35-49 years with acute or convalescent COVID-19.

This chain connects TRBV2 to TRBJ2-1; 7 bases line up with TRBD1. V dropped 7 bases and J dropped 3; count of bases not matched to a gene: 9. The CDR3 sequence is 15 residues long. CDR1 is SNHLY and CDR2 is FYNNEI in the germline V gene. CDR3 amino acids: CASNDRETFYNEQFF. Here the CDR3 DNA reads TGTGCCAGCAACGACAGGGAGACCTTCTACAATGAGCAGTTCTTC.

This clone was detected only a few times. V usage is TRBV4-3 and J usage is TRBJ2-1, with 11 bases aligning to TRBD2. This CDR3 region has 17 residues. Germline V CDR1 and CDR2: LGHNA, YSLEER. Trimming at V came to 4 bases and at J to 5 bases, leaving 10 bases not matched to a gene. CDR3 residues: CASSLGGGLAGNNEQFF. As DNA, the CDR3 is TGCGCCAGCAGCCTGGGGGGAGGACTAGCGGGTAACAATGAGCAGTTCTTC.

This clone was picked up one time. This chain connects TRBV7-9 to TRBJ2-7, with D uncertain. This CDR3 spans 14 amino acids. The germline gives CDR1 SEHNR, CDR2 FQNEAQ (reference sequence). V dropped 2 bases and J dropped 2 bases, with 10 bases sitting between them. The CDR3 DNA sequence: TGTGCCAGCAGCTTAATAACAAGTCCCTACGAGCAGTACTTC. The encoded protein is CASSLITSPYEQYF. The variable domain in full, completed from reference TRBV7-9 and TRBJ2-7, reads DTGVSQNPRHKITKRGQNVTFRCDPISEHNRLYWYRQTLGQGPEFLTYFQNEAQLEKSRLLSDRFSAERPKGSFSTLEIQRTEQGDSAMYLCASSLITSPYEQYFGPGTRLTVT.

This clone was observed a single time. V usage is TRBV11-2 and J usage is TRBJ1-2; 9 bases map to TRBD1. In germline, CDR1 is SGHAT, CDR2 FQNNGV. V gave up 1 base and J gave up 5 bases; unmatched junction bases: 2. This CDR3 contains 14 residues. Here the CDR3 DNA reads TGTGCCAGCAGCTTAGGACAGGGGGGGTATGGCTACACCTTC. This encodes CASSLGQGGYGYTF.

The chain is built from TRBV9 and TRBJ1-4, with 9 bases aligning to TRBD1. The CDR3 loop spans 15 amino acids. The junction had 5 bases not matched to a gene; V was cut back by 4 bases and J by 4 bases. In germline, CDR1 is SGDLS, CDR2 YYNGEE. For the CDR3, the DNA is TGTGCCAGCAGCACACCGGGACAGGGTAATGAAAAACTGTTTTTT. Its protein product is CASSTPGQGNEKLFF.

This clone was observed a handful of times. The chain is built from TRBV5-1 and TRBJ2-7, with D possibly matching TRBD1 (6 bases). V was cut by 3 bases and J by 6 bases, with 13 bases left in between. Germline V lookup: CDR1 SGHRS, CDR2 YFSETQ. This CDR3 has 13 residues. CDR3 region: CASSWGQGSEQYF. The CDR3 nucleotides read TGCGCCAGCAGCTGGGGGCAGGGGAGCGAGCAGTACTTC.